Sequencing of this T cell receptor beta chain was carried out in a study of circulating and synovial CD4+ cells in juvenile arthritis. Study findings and constraints: CPL versus bulk CD4 samples: T cell genome counts differed by at least an order of magnitude.

Here immunoSEQ multiplex PCR was the method, and the copy in TCRdb shows in-frame clones only, minus some. The sample holds over 2,000 clones; about 91% are singletons and the top ten take around 1.9%. CDR1 is MNHEY, CDR2 SVGAGI, per germline. The CDR3 has 13 residues. V gave up 4 bases and J gave up 1 base, with 7 bases separating them. Circulating pathogenic-like lymphocytes came from less than 12 mL of blood per patient. HLA-DR+CD14-CD3+CD4+CD25low/- cells were sorted from peripheral blood mononuclear cells. Details on this clone: What it binds is unknown.

The chain couples TRBV6-5 to TRBJ2-5; no clear D gene. The sample was HLA-DR+ CD4+ T cells from blood. Noted subset: circulating pathogenic-like lymphocytes, sorted as HLA-DR+CD14-CD3+CD4+CD25low/- blood T cells. The receptor was derived from a human donor with juvenile idiopathic arthritis. The CDR3 is CASSSPGQETQYF. CDR3 DNA sequence: TGTGCCAGCAGTTCCCCAGGCCAAGAGACCCAGTACTTC.